Below are 15 T cell receptor beta chains sequenced from a single sample in a study of molecular identifiers for immune sequencing clone quantification (dated by TCRdb to 2017 to 2018). Library construction relied on PCR. Sequencer: Illumina HiSeq 4000. TCRdb passed the public sequencing reads through fastp at Q25 and MiXCR, retaining productive beta sequences. Every entry covers one CDR3 protein and lists the most common genes and DNA from its rows. This sample has more than 450,000 distinct CDR3 sequences in its table, and 20% to 25% of those were observed once. The leading ten clones occupy around 0.84% of the sample. The specimen sequenced was naive CD8+ T cells from blood, with Jurkat cell RNA spiked in. This specimen's cell subset or site label, per the study, means: FACS-sorted CD8+CD4-CCR7+CD45RA+ naive T cells. The source of these receptors is a human donor in good health. Some libraries in this study had Jurkat cell RNA spiked in.

This clonotype came up many times. V gene TRBV27 combines with J gene TRBJ1-5; D gene ambiguous. In germline, CDR1 is MNHEY, CDR2 SMNVEV (reference sequence). CDR3 length: 12 residues. V was cut by 2 bases and J by 7 bases, with 6 bases left in between. CDR3 bases: TGTGCCAGCAGTTTAACCCCCCAGCCCCAGCATTTT. Translation gives CASSLTPQPQHF.

The chain is built from TRBV4-1 and TRBJ1-5; 10 positions match TRBD1. CDR1 MGHRA and CDR2 YSYEKL come from the germline V gene. The CDR3 is made up of 14 amino acids. The trim removed 0 bases at V and 7 bases at J, leaving 0 bases unmatched. The CDR3 reads CASSQETGGQPQHF. CDR3 DNA sequence: TGCGCCAGCAGCCAAGAGACAGGGGGCCAGCCCCAGCATTTT.

Only a few counts were recorded for this clonotype. The genes are TRBV6-2 or TRBV6-3 and TRBJ1-1; D is possibly TRBD1 (6 bases). The germline CDR1 and CDR2 sequences are MNHEY and SVGEGT. The germline V and J ends were trimmed by 2 bases and 2 bases, with 24 bases remaining between them. The CDR3 runs to 19 residues. The CDR3 coding sequence is TGTGCCAGCAGTTACAGATTTGGAGGGGACACAGCCGAAAACACTGAAGCTTTCTTT. It encodes CASSYRFGGDTAENTEAFF.

The genes are TRBV6-1 and TRBJ1-5; D perhaps matches TRBD1 (6 bases). V was trimmed by 0 bases and J by 2 bases, leaving 14 bases between them. The CDR3 spans 17 residues. CDR1 is MNHNS, CDR2 SASEGT, per germline. The chain's CDR3 is CASSEALQGSGNQPQHF. CDR3 sequence (DNA): TGTGCCAGCAGTGAAGCATTACAGGGTAGTGGCAATCAGCCCCAGCATTTT.

In this sample, this clonotype turned up many times. The J gene is TRBJ1-5, the V gene TRBV19; 10 positions agree with TRBD1. There are 14 residues in the CDR3. V lost 4 bases, J lost 7 bases, and 4 bases stayed unmatched. CDR1 is LNHDA, CDR2 SQIVND, per germline (reference sequence). CDR3: CASSSRTGGQPQHF. In nucleotides, the CDR3 is TGTGCCAGTAGTAGTAGGACAGGGGGACAGCCCCAGCATTTT.

This clonotype was seen at least ten times. The genes are TRBV9 and TRBJ1-1, with a tentative D call TRBD1 (6 bases). The CDR3 runs to 13 residues. Trimming removed 0 bases from V and 6 bases from J, with 9 bases in between. Germline-derived CDR1 and CDR2 are SGDLS and YYNGEE. CDR3 DNA: TGTGCCAGCAGCGTAGGGGGGGCTGCTGAAGCTTTCTTT. This codes for CASSVGGAAEAFF.

This clonotype was detected only a few times. DNA for the CDR3: TGTGCCAGCAGTACTGACAGGGGGCATGAAAAACTGTTTTTT. Translated: CASSTDRGHEKLFF. V usage is TRBV27 and J usage is TRBJ1-4; 10 bases are shared with TRBD1. From germline, CDR1 is MNHEY and CDR2 SMNVEV (reference sequence). The ends lost 5 bases at V and 6 bases at J; junction bases unmatched: 3. CDR3 length equals 14 residues.

V and J are TRBV6-2 or TRBV6-3 and TRBJ2-7, with 7 bases that match TRBD2. CDR1 and CDR2 from the germline V gene are MNHEY and SVGEGT. The CDR3 has 17 residues. With 4 bases clipped from V and 3 bases from J, the junction kept 15 bases outside the gene matches. CDR3 nucleotides: TGTGCCAGCAGTTGGGTTGCGGCTAGCGGAGCCAGCTACGAGCAGTACTTC. As protein: CASSWVAASGASYEQYF.

This clonotype was counted between two and nine times. This chain uses TRBV7-6 with TRBJ2-2; TRBD2 matches at 7 bases. From germline, CDR1 is SGHVS and CDR2 FNYEAQ. CDR3 size: 17 residues. V lost 1 base, J lost 2 bases, and 7 bases stayed unmatched. CDR3 in amino acids: CASSLGAGTTNTGELFF. The CDR3 DNA sequence: TGTGCCAGCAGCTTAGGCGCCGGGACTACTAACACCGGGGAGCTGTTTTTT.

This clonotype was picked up many times. V gene TRBV7-8 combines with J gene TRBJ2-7; TRBD1 might be the D (6 bases). Germline values: CDR1 SGHVS, CDR2 FQNEAQ. Deletions cut 1 base from V and 4 bases from J, with 11 bases between. The CDR3 extends over 14 amino acids. The DNA of the CDR3 is TGTGCCAGCAGCTTAGGGGACACCAGGTACGAGCAGTACTTC. Its translation is CASSLGDTRYEQYF.

This clonotype was detected ten times or more. The chain couples TRBV27 to TRBJ2-7; possible D gene TRBD2, 5 bases. Between the trimmed V and J ends, which lost 6 bases and 7 bases, there was a span of 13 bases. The CDR3 has 12 residues. CDR1 MNHEY and CDR2 SMNVEV come from the germline V gene (reference sequence). CDR3 in DNA: TGTGCCAGCAGCCTAGGACTCGGGGAGCAGTACTTC. The encoded protein is CASSLGLGEQYF.

The table lists this clonotype with a few counts. CDR3 sequence reads: CASSLTGTLTGELFF. CDR3 DNA: TGTGCCAGCAGCTTAACCGGGACCCTTACCGGGGAGCTGTTTTTT. The chain couples TRBV7-3 to TRBJ2-2, with D tentatively TRBD1 or TRBD2 (5 bases each). Germline assignment: CDR1 SGHTA and CDR2 FQGTGA. V dropped 0 bases and J dropped 5 bases, with 10 bases sitting between them. The CDR3 has 15 amino acids.

With regard to this clonotype: This may be a read error, as it is one base from a much larger clone. The rearrangement uses TRBV29-1 and TRBJ1-1; D uncertain. This CDR3 spans 14 amino acids. The germline V gene has CDR1 SQVTM and CDR2 ANQGSEA. The V gene lost 5 bases and the J gene lost 0 bases, with 13 bases spanning the gap. CDR3 protein: CSVRPNPMNTEAFF. Here the CDR3 DNA reads TGCAGCGTTCGGCCCAATCCAATGAACACTGAAGCTTTCTTT.

This clonotype appeared a few times. CDR3: CASSQWGTRTYEQYF. For the CDR3, the DNA is TGCGCCAGCAGCCAATGGGGTACTAGGACCTACGAGCAGTACTTC. The chain recombines TRBV4-1 with TRBJ2-7, with D maybe TRBD2 (5 bases). The germline V gene encodes CDR1 MGHRA and CDR2 YSYEKL. V was shortened by 2 bases and J by 2 bases, with 13 bases between the two germline ends. This CDR3 has 15 amino acids.

This clonotype was observed many times. The chain carries TRBV18 and TRBJ1-1, with 9 bases lining up with TRBD1. The CDR3 covers 14 residues. V was pared by 2 bases and J by 7 bases, with 5 bases of the junction left unmatched. In germline, CDR1 is KGHSH, CDR2 LQKENI. The CDR3: CASSPSDRGIEAFF. DNA for the CDR3: TGTGCCAGCTCACCATCGGACAGGGGTATTGAAGCTTTCTTT.